The 14 T cell receptor beta chains in this list originate from one sample, sequenced in a study of blood T cell repertoires in COVID-19. Some clones are missing from TCRdb's copy, which holds only in-frame ones; the method was immunoSEQ multiplex PCR. The sample has over 40,000 clones, about nine tenths seen once. The sequencing input was peripheral blood. These receptors all stem from a man aged 65 to 79 with acute or convalescent COVID-19.

About this clone itself: In the same sample, other DNA sequences code for this CDR3. V usage is TRBV5-1 and J usage is TRBJ1-1; D uncertain. V dropped 0 bases and J dropped 1 base, with 4 bases sitting between them. This CDR3 has 13 residues. The germline V gene has CDR1 SGHRS and CDR2 YFSETQ. CDR3 loop: CASSLAGNTEAFF. Written as DNA, the CDR3 is TGCGCCAGCAGCTTGGCCGGGAACACTGAAGCTTTCTTT.

V and J are TRBV11-2 and TRBJ2-5; D is uncertain. V was trimmed by 1 base and J by 5 bases, leaving 20 bases between them. The length of the CDR3 is 17 residues. Germline-derived CDR1 and CDR2 are SGHAT and FQNNGV. CDR3 residues: CASSLARETLRRETQYF. The DNA for the CDR3 is TGTGCCAGCAGCTTAGCCCGAGAGACTCTAAGGCGGGAGACCCAGTACTTC.

This clone occurred a few times. This chain uses TRBV5-6 with TRBJ2-7; TRBD1 matches at 7 bases. Germline CDR1 reads SGHDT; CDR2 reads YYEEEE. This CDR3 has 15 residues. The V gene end was trimmed by 4 bases and the J gene end by 3 bases; junction bases not matched to a gene: 10. In DNA, the CDR3 is TGTGCCAGCAGCAATAAGACAGGGAATCTCTACGAGCAGTACTTC. It is translated as CASSNKTGNLYEQYF.

This rearrangement joins TRBV6-5 to TRBJ2-7, with D tentatively TRBD2 (6 bases). This CDR3 spans 15 amino acids. Germline V gives CDR1 MNHEY, CDR2 SVGAGI. Trimming stripped 4 bases from V and 2 bases from J, with 15 bases between. The CDR3 spells CASSFAGRGTYEQYF. DNA for the CDR3: TGTGCCAGCAGTTTTGCCGGGAGAGGGACCTACGAGCAGTACTTC.

The CDR3 nucleotides are TGCGCCAGCAGCTTTAGCGGGGGAGGAGATACGCAGTATTTT. The encoded protein is CASSFSGGGDTQYF. This chain connects TRBV5-1 to TRBJ2-3; 9 bases fit TRBD2. Germline CDR1 reads SGHRS; CDR2 reads YFSETQ. CDR3 length: 14 residues. Trimming took 2 bases from V and 5 from J; bases not matched to a gene: 3.

The V and J genes are TRBV3-1 (or the pseudogene TRBV3-2) and TRBJ2-3, with D possibly being TRBD2 (7 bases). The germline CDR1 and CDR2 sequences are LGHDT and YNNKEL (reference sequence). CDR3 length: 23 amino acids. Trimming cost V 6 bases and J 4 bases, with 41 bases left between them. CDR3: CASSQWDYDRTERGGALPDTQYF. DNA for the CDR3: TGTGCCAGCAGTCAATGGGACTATGACCGGACCGAAAGAGGGGGGGCCTTGCCAGATACGCAGTATTTT.

V usage is TRBV19 and J usage is TRBJ1-1; D gene unclear. Trimming took 6 bases from V and 5 from J, leaving 10 bases between them. The CDR3 covers 12 residues. Germline V gene lookup returns CDR1 LNHDA and CDR2 SQIVND (reference sequence). DNA of the CDR3: TGTGCCAGTAGCCGCGGATGGACTGAAGCTTTCTTT. The encoded protein is CASSRGWTEAFF.

The chain links TRBV2 to TRBJ1-4; tentative D call: TRBD1 (5 bases). CDR3 size: 13 residues. The V gene lost 11 bases and the J gene lost 0 bases, with 10 bases spanning the gap. Germline CDR1 reads SNHLY; CDR2 reads FYNNEI. The CDR3 spells CAGHRTTNEKLFF. The CDR3 region has the DNA TGTGCCGGCCACAGGACAACTAATGAAAAACTGTTTTTT. The entire variable domain, with the rest obtained from reference TRBV2 and TRBJ1-4, is as follows: EPEVTQTPSHQVTQMGQEVILRCVPISNHLYFYWYRQILGQKVEFLVSFYNNEISEKSEIFDDQFSVERPDGSNFTLKIRSTKLEDSAMYFCAGHRTTNEKLFFGSGTQLSVL.

This chain connects TRBV19 to TRBJ1-5, with D possibly TRBD1 on 5 matching bases. Trimming shortened V by 5 bases and J by 5 bases, and 22 bases separated the two germline ends. This CDR3 region has 17 residues. Germline V CDR1 and CDR2: LNHDA, SQIVND (reference sequence). CDR3 coding DNA: TGTGCCAGTAGTCTCTTCGGGACTGACAGACGCGATCAGCCCCAGCATTTT. Translated: CASSLFGTDRRDQPQHF.

This chain joins TRBV11-2 and TRBJ1-3; D is unresolved. Germline CDR1 SGHAT, CDR2 FQNNGV. The V and J ends lost 5 bases and 1 base respectively, with 15 bases between them. The CDR3 is made up of 16 amino acids. CDR3 loop: CASSRLGRGSGNTIYF. In DNA, the CDR3 is TGTGCCAGCAGCCGCTTAGGACGGGGTTCTGGAAACACCATATATTTT.

V and J are TRBV6-2 or TRBV6-3 and TRBJ1-1; the match to TRBD1 covers 7 bases. The CDR3 consists of 12 residues. V lost 5 bases to trimming and J lost 6 bases; unmatched junction nucleotides: 3. Germline V gene sequence: CDR1 MNHEY, CDR2 SVGEGT. CDR3 nucleotides: TGTGCCAGCAGTGTAACAGGGGCTGAAGCTTTCTTT. Translating it yields CASSVTGAEAFF.

The V and J genes are TRBV7-2 and TRBJ2-7; no reliable D call. Germline V gives CDR1 SGHTA, CDR2 FQGNSA. CDR3 length equals 13 residues. The V end lost 0 bases, the J end lost 0 bases, and 3 bases lay between the germline ends. In DNA, the CDR3 is TGTGCCAGCAGCTTAGCTAGCTCCTACGAGCAGTACTTC. Its protein product is CASSLASSYEQYF.

The chain joins TRBV5-4 to TRBJ1-4, with 8 bases aligning to TRBD1. With V trimmed by 4 bases and J by 8 bases, 4 bases remained unmatched. CDR1 and CDR2 from the germline V gene are SGHNT and YYREEE (reference sequence). This CDR3 has 13 residues. CDR3 in amino acids: CASSLGTGEKLFF. The CDR3, as DNA: TGTGCCAGCAGCCTAGGGACAGGAGAAAAACTGTTTTTT.

The rearrangement uses TRBV5-1 and TRBJ2-5; 8 bases agree with TRBD2. CDR3 length: 14 amino acids. V trimming: 7 bases; J trimming: 5 bases; junction bases outside the gene matches: 10. The germline gives CDR1 SGHRS, CDR2 YFSETQ. The CDR3 bases are TGCGCCAGCTCAGGGCGGGGGGCCCTGGAGACCCAGTACTTC. It codes for CASSGRGALETQYF.